Listed below are T cell receptor beta chains from one sample, sequenced in a study of cytotoxic CD8 clonotypes in ibrutinib-treated CLL. Here immunoSEQ multiplex PCR was the method, and the copy in TCRdb shows in-frame clones only, minus some. The table has some 200,000 clones, 60% to 80% seen once. Sequences were derived from PBMCs, sampled after 12 months of ibrutinib treatment. The origin of the receptors is a human donor with chronic lymphocytic leukemia. Both conserved end residues are part of each CDR3. A D gene is named only where the DNA matches it firmly. The size entry is marked missing in some rows and otherwise reads once, few, many or a size class.

v_gene	abundance	j_gene	d_gene	CDR3aa	CDR3nt
TRBV5-8	-	TRBJ1-1	TRBD1	CASRGTDQLQNTEAFF	TGTGCCAGCAGAGGGACAGACCAACTCCAAAACACTGAAGCTTTCTTT
TRBV6-4	-	TRBJ1-1	-	CASSVSGGAEAFF	TGTGCCAGCAGTGTCTCTGGAGGTGCTGAAGCTTTCTTT
TRBV7-2	-	TRBJ1-5	-	CASSLLDSNQPQHF	TGTGCCAGCAGCTTACTGGATAGCAATCAGCCCCAGCATTTT
TRBV19	-	TRBJ1-1	-	CASSIGRTEAFF	TGTGCCAGTAGTATCGGTCGGACTGAAGCTTTCTTT
TRBV19	-	TRBJ2-2	-	CASSIAVGTGELFF	TGTGCCAGTAGTATTGCTGTAGGCACCGGGGAGCTGTTTTTT
TRBV7-9	-	TRBJ1-4	-	CASSLMKGPDGLFF	TGTGCCAGCAGCTTAATGAAAGGGCCGGATGGACTGTTTTTT
TRBV29-1	-	TRBJ1-4	TRBD1	CSAGQGALSEKLFF	TGCAGCGCTGGCCAGGGGGCGCTGAGTGAAAAACTGTTTTTT
TRBV4-2	-	TRBJ1-3	-	CASSPGVGATGNTIYF	TGTGCCAGCAGCCCTGGAGTCGGGGCGACTGGAAACACCATATATTTT
TRBV19	-	TRBJ2-1	TRBD2	CASSLSSGLQNEQFF	TGTGCCAGTAGCCTGAGTAGCGGGTTGCAAAATGAGCAGTTCTTC
TRBV28	-	TRBJ1-3	-	CASSLYGGSLSGNTIYF	TGTGCCAGCAGTTTATACGGGGGATCGCTCTCTGGAAACACCATATATTTT
TRBV6-5	-	TRBJ1-5	-	CASSLRGGQPQHF	TGTGCCAGCAGCCTGCGGGGTGGTCAGCCCCAGCATTTT
TRBV28	-	TRBJ1-5	-	CASSSTFGPQHF	TGTGCCAGCAGTTCCACATTTGGGCCCCAGCATTTT
TRBV21-1	-	TRBJ2-5	-	CASRTGTSGREGQETQYF	TGTGCCAGCAGAACCGGGACTAGCGGGAGAGAAGGTCAAGAGACCCAGTACTTC
TRBV11-3	few	TRBJ1-1	-	CASSLGPGKRAFF	TGTGCCAGCAGCTTAGGTCCGGGGAAAAGAGCTTTCTTT
TRBV7-9	-	TRBJ1-2	-	CASSPGPYGYTF	TGTGCCAGCAGCCCAGGACCCTATGGCTACACCTTC
TRBV5-1	-	TRBJ1-3	-	CASSVGPPGTGNTIYF	TGCGCCAGCAGCGTCGGCCCCCCGGGTACAGGAAACACCATATATTTT
TRBV18	-	TRBJ1-5	TRBD1	CASSSGTGHYSNQPQHF	TGTGCCAGCTCATCCGGGACAGGGCATTATAGCAATCAGCCCCAGCATTTT